This TCR beta chain emerged from a study of OX40 agonist ivuxolimab in advanced cancers. Patients were excluded for autoimmune disease history or systemic immunosuppression. Profiled with immunoSEQ multiplex PCR; TCRdb holds only in-frame clones, not every one. The table includes 60,000 to 90,000 clones, about four fifths detected once. Per germline, CDR1 MDHEN and CDR2 SYDVKM. With 4 bases clipped from V and 3 bases from J, the junction kept 5 bases outside the gene matches. The CDR3 covers 16 residues. V and J are TRBV28 and TRBJ2-5; 13 bases match TRBD2. Source: CD4+ or CD8+ T cells sorted from blood, taken in a trial of the OX40 agonist ivuxolimab. The sequence came from an adult with an advanced solid tumor such as melanoma, head and neck, liver or kidney cancer. As DNA, the CDR3 is TGTGCCAGCAGTTCCCCGGGACTAGCGGGGAAAGAGACCCAGTACTTC. This gives the protein CASSSPGLAGKETQYF.